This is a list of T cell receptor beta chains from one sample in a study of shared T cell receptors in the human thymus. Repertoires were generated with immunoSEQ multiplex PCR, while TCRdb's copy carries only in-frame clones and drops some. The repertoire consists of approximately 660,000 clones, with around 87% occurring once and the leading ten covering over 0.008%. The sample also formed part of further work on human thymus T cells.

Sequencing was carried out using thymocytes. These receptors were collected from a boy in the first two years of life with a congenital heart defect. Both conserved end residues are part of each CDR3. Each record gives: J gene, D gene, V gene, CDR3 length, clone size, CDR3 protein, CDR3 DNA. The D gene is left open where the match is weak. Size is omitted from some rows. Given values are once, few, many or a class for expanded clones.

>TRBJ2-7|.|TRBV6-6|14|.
CASSYGIQEDEQYF
TGTGCCAGCAGTTACGGAATTCAAGAGGACGAGCAGTACTTC
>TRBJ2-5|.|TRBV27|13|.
CASSLLGAETQYF
TGTGCCAGCAGTTTATTGGGGGCGGAGACCCAGTACTTC
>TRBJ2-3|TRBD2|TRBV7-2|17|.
CASSPINLAGHQDTQYF
TGTGCCAGCAGCCCGATCAACTTAGCGGGGCACCAAGATACGCAGTATTTT
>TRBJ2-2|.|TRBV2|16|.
CASSEVSPQNTGELFF
TGTGCCAGCAGTGAGGTTAGCCCCCAGAACACCGGGGAGCTGTTTTTT
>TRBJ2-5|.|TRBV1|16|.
CTRTSGRPSDQETQYF
TGCACCAGGACTAGCGGGAGGCCATCGGACCAAGAGACCCAGTACTTC
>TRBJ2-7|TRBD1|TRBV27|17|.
CASSTEDRGESSYEQYF
TGTGCCAGCAGTACAGAAGACAGGGGGGAGAGCTCCTACGAGCAGTACTTC
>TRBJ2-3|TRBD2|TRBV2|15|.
CASSDLPSGTDTQYF
TGTGCCAGCAGTGATTTGCCTAGCGGGACAGATACGCAGTATTTT
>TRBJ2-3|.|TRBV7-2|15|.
CASRTGLPGTDTQYF
TGTGCCAGCAGGACGGGACTCCCCGGCACAGATACGCAGTATTTT
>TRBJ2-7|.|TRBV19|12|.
CASSIGTHEQYF
TGTGCCAGTAGTATCGGTACCCACGAGCAGTACTTC
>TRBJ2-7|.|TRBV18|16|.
CASSPPEEFSMVEQYF
TGTGCCAGCTCACCACCGGAGGAGTTTTCCATGGTGGAGCAGTACTTC
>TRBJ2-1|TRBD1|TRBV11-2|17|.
CASSAPKQQGRFNEQFF
TGTGCCAGCTCAGCGCCCAAACAACAGGGGCGGTTCAATGAGCAGTTCTTC
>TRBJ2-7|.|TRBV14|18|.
CASSQPTDGGSLRYEQYF
TGTGCCAGCAGCCAACCCACAGACGGGGGTTCCCTCCGCTACGAGCAGTACTTC
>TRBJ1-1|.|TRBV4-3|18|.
CASSQDVDSIRMNTEAFF
TGCGCCAGCAGCCAAGATGTGGACAGCATTCGGATGAACACTGAAGCTTTCTTT
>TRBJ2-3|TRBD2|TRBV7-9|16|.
CASSPAAGNSTDTQYF
TGTGCCAGCAGCCCCGCAGCGGGAAACAGCACAGATACGCAGTATTTT
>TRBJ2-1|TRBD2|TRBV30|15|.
CAWTEGLAGVNEQFF
TGTGCCTGGACTGAGGGACTAGCGGGAGTAAATGAGCAGTTCTTC
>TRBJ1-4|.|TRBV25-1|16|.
CASSGYGVTGNEKLFF
TGTGCCAGCAGTGGGTACGGGGTAACGGGTAATGAAAAACTGTTTTTT
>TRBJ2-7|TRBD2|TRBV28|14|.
CASGLAPPRSEQYF
TGTGCCAGCGGACTAGCGCCACCCCGAAGCGAGCAGTACTTC
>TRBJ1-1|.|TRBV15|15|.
CATSRAEGGNTEAFF
TGTGCCACCAGCAGAGCGGAGGGAGGGAACACTGAAGCTTTCTTT
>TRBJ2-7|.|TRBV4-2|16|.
CASSQPGGGGSYEQYF
TGTGCCAGCAGCCAGCCCGGGGGAGGAGGCTCCTACGAGCAGTACTTC
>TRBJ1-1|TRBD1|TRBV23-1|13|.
CASRQGANTEAFF
TGCGCCAGCAGACAGGGGGCGAACACTGAAGCTTTCTTT
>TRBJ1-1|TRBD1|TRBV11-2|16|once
CASSSGQGFVDTEAFF
TGTGCCAGCAGCTCGGGACAGGGTTTTGTGGACACTGAAGCTTTCTTT
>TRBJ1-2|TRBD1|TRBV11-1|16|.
CASSPIGQGANYGYTF
TGTGCCAGCAGCCCCATCGGACAGGGGGCAAATTATGGCTACACCTTC
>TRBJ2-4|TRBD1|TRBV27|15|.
CASKQGARDKNIQYF
TGTGCCAGCAAACAGGGGGCGCGAGACAAAAACATTCAGTACTTC
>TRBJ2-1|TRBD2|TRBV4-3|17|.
CASSQDLSPGGDNEQFF
TGCGCCAGCAGCCAAGATCTTTCGCCGGGGGGGGACAATGAGCAGTTCTTC
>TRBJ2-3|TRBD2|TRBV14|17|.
CASSQDEGGSPTDTQYF
TGTGCCAGCAGCCAAGATGAAGGCGGGAGCCCCACAGATACGCAGTATTTT
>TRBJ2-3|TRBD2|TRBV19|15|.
CASRPSGHPTDTQYF
TGTGCCAGTAGGCCTAGCGGACATCCCACAGATACGCAGTATTTT
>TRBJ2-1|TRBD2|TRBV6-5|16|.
CASSFCVDSGSNEQFF
TGTGCCAGCAGTTTCTGTGTGGATAGCGGGTCCAATGAGCAGTTCTTC
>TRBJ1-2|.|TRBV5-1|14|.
CASSLDTTNYGYTF
TGCGCCAGCAGCTTGGACACCACTAACTATGGCTACACCTTC
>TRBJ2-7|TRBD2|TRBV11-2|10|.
CASSSGGEYF
TGTGCCAGCAGCTCGGGGGGGGAGTACTTC
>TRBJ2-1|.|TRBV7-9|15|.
CASSLAGQGSSEQFF
TGTGCCAGCAGCTTAGCAGGGCAGGGTAGCAGTGAGCAGTTCTTC
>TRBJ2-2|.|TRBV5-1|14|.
CASSLLRDTGELFF
TGCGCCAGCAGCTTGCTCAGGGACACCGGGGAGCTGTTTTTT
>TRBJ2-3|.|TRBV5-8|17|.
CASSLLIAGRDRDTQYF
TGTGCCAGCAGCTTGTTGATAGCGGGCCGCGACAGGGATACGCAGTATTTT
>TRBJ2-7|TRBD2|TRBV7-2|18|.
CASSLVGSGGAALYEQYF
TGTGCCAGCAGCTTAGTCGGTTCGGGAGGCGCCGCGCTCTACGAGCAGTACTTC
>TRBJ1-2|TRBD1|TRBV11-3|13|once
CASSPDRGHGYTF
TGTGCCAGCAGCCCCGACAGGGGCCATGGCTACACCTTC
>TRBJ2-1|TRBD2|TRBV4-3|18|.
CASSQETGTSGSYNEQFF
TGCGCCAGCAGCCAGGAAACCGGGACTAGCGGCTCCTACAATGAGCAGTTCTTC
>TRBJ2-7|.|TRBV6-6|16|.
CASSYPGTSSSYEQYF
TGTGCCAGCAGTTACCCCGGGACTTCAAGCTCCTACGAGCAGTACTTC
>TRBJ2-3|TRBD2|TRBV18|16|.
CASSPGLAGGPDTQYF
TGTGCCAGCTCACCCGGACTAGCGGGAGGGCCAGATACGCAGTATTTT